This TCR beta chain is drawn from a study of tissue T cells after allogeneic stem cell transplantation. Looking at the study overall: Tissue samples with histologically apparent lymphocytes on H&E review were prioritized for sequencing. Regarding the study as a whole: Only a limited share of tissue TCRs appeared in blood or spleen.

Libraries were prepared by immunoSEQ multiplex PCR; TCRdb keeps only in-frame clonotypes and omits some of them. The sample has approximately 12,000 clones; around two thirds are singletons. V was shortened by 5 bases and J by 3 bases, with 11 bases between the two germline ends. The CDR3 consists of 13 residues. Germline CDR1 reads MDHEN; CDR2 reads SYDVKM. Details on this clone: The antigen is not known.

The chain couples TRBV28 to TRBJ2-7; possibly TRBD1 for D (6 bases). This clonotype was sampled from a woman aged 18 to 55 with breast cancer. The sample here was tissue from the right colon, taken at autopsy. CDR3 nucleotides: TGTGCCAGCAGTCCCGGACAGCTCTACGAGCAGTACTTC. Its translation: CASSPGQLYEQYF.